A single sample gave rise to the 32 T cell receptor delta chains below, sequenced in a study of γδ T cells in repeated Plasmodium falciparum infection. Flow sorting of PBMC yielded separate Vgamma9/Vdelta2+ and Vdelta2-negative gammadelta T cell populations for bulk repertoire analysis. TCRdb re-processed the multiplex PCR reads using CATT. The sample shows some 100,000 delta-chain clones, almost 1.5% of them seen only once. Sequenced input: gamma-delta T cells from blood. The receptors here all came from a pool of human donors (malaria-infected and uninfected, not separated).

Note on this clone: With only one base between it and a far larger clone, this is likely a read error. This rearrangement joins TRDV1 to TRDJ1; TRDD3 is a possible D gene (5 bases). TCRdb carries no J gene annotation; the J gene was assigned here by matching the DNA with germline. The CDR3 loop spans 12 amino acids. Germline CDR1 is TSWWSYY and CDR2 is QGS. The CDR3 reads CALRGGTDKLIF. The CDR3, as DNA: TGTGCACTCAGGGGGGGCACCGATAAACTCATCTTT.

In the case of this clone: A single base is all that separates this from a far larger clone, so a read error is likely. Additional DNA sequences in this sample encode the identical CDR3. The V gene is TRDV1, the J gene TRDJ1, with TRDD3 identical over 10 bases. TCRdb gives no J gene; it was assigned here by matching the DNA to germline. V dropped 5 bases and J dropped 6; count of bases not matched to a gene: 24. Germline V gene data show CDR1 as TSWWSYY and CDR2 as QGS. The CDR3 runs to 20 residues. The CDR3 bases are TGTGCTCTTGGGACTTCCACGTCTTGGGGGATACACCCCCTACCAAATAAACTCATCTTT. As protein: CALGTSTSWGIHPLPNKLIF.

A remark on this clone: The amino acid sequence in TCRdb belongs to a much larger clone and departs from this DNA's translation at residue 10, likely a sequencing read error; the sequence shown is translated from the DNA. The rearrangement links TRDV3 to TRDJ1, with D perhaps assigned TRDD2 or TRDD3 (5 bases each). There are 16 residues in the CDR3. Germline CDR1 and CDR2: TVYSNPD and GDNSRS (reference sequence). Trimming took off 1 base at V and 2 bases at J, with 20 bases between the two ends. The CDR3 spells CAFTPGGLRYTDKLIF. The DNA for the CDR3 is TGTGCCTTTACCCCAGGGGGCCTTCGGTATACCGATAAACTCATCTTT.

With regard to this clone: The protein recorded in TCRdb matches a much larger clone and deviates from this DNA's translation at residue 14, suggesting a read error; the protein here is obtained by translating the DNA. J is TRDJ1 and V is TRDV1; 10 bases align to TRDD3. Assignment of the J gene here rests on matching the DNA to germline, because TCRdb gives none. From germline, CDR1 is TSWWSYY and CDR2 QGS. This CDR3 has 23 amino acids. Trimming cost V 3 bases and J 3 bases; bases outside gene matches: 28. The CDR3 spells CALGDPRGTTSDLPGDTSDKLIF. As DNA, the CDR3 is TGTGCTCTTGGGGATCCTAGAGGGACAACTTCCGATTTACCGGGGGATACGTCCGATAAACTCATCTTT.

This clone has ten or more counts. Other DNA sequences from this sample encode an identical CDR3 as well. The chain is built from TRDV1 and TRDJ1, with 12 bases identical to TRDD3. This CDR3 is 22 amino acids long. Germline trimming cut 1 base from V and 5 bases from J; bases unmatched to any gene: 23. Germline CDR1 and CDR2: TSWWSYY and QGS. The CDR3 DNA reads as TGTGCTCTTGGGGAACCCCTCCCTACGGTGGTCTGGGGGATACGCTCAGGAGATAAACTCATCTTT. It specifies CALGEPLPTVVWGIRSGDKLIF.

The table lists this clone with a few counts. TCRdb's protein, taken from a much larger clone, differs from this DNA's translation at residue 3, likely owing to a read error; the protein displayed comes from the DNA. V and J are TRDV2 and TRDJ1; TRDD3 aligns across 9 bases. The J gene, absent from TCRdb, was called here by matching the DNA to germline. Germline CDR1 and CDR2: GEAIGNYY and EKD. This CDR3 is 15 amino acids long. Here the CDR3 DNA reads TGTGCCCGTGACCTCCTGGGGGATGGGACCGATAAACTCATCTTT. Translated, it gives CARDLLGDGTDKLIF.

The V and J genes are TRDV1 and TRDJ1; 7 bases are shared with TRDD3. As TCRdb names no J gene, one was assigned here on the basis of a DNA match to germline. Germline trimming cut 4 bases from V and 0 bases from J; bases unmatched to any gene: 20. This CDR3 contains 20 residues. The germline V gene encodes CDR1 TSWWSYY and CDR2 QGS. CDR3 in amino acids: CALGGGLSPHSTGDTDKLIF. The CDR3 coding sequence is TGTGCTCTTGGGGGGGGGTTAAGTCCACATAGTACTGGGGACACCGATAAACTCATCTTT.

Only a few counts were recorded for this clone. The mismatch at residue 10 between this DNA's translation and the TCRdb protein of a much larger clone likely reflects a read error; the protein shown is translated from the DNA. J is TRDJ1 and V is TRDV1, with 10 bases that match TRDD3. The V gene end was trimmed by 0 bases and the J gene end by 0 bases; junction bases not matched to a gene: 19. CDR1 and CDR2 (germline): TSWWSYY, QGS. The CDR3 loop spans 22 amino acids. In nucleotides, the CDR3 is TGTGCTCTTGGGGAACTAAGCTACAACATCTTACTGGGGGATGCTTACACCGATAAACTCATCTTT. This encodes CALGELSYNILLGDAYTDKLIF.

This clone came up many times. A far larger clone is one nucleotide away, so this likely arose from a read error. In the same sample, other DNA sequences code for this CDR3. The chain joins TRDV1 to TRDJ1, with 8 bases that match TRDD2. Looked up from germline, CDR1 is TSWWSYY and CDR2 is QGS. This CDR3 has 16 residues. The chain's CDR3 is CALGKLPTRMGSKLIF. CDR3 in DNA: TGTGCCCTTGGGAAACTTCCTACTAGGATGGGGAGTAAACTCATCTTT.

Concerning this clone: The amino acid sequence in TCRdb belongs to a much larger clone and departs from this DNA's translation at residue 4, likely a sequencing read error; the sequence shown is translated from the DNA. The V call is TRDV1, the J call TRDJ1; 12 bases agree with TRDD3. The J gene is absent in TCRdb and was assigned here via DNA matching to germline. Germline V CDR1 and CDR2: TSWWSYY, QGS. This CDR3 region has 22 residues. CDR3 sequence (DNA): TGTGCTCTTGAGGAACCCTTCGGGAGATCCTTCTGGGGGATACGCCCCACCGATAAACTCATCTTT. It is translated as CALEEPFGRSFWGIRPTDKLIF.

As for this clone: The protein given by TCRdb reflects a much larger clone and differs at residue 4 from this DNA's translation, likely from a read error; the protein shown is the DNA's translation. The genes are TRDV2 and TRDJ2; 11 bases match TRDD3. The J gene, absent from TCRdb, was called here by matching the DNA to germline. V gave up 5 bases and J gave up 3 bases; unmatched junction bases: 7. The CDR3 is 16 amino acids. Germline loops: CDR1 GEAIGNYY, CDR2 EKD. The CDR3 bases are TGTGCCTGTGGCAGAGTACTGGGGGATATGACAGCACAACTCTTCTTT. This encodes CACGRVLGDMTAQLFF.

V is TRDV1 and J is TRDJ1; D possibly corresponds to TRDD3 (5 bases). Germline matching of the DNA provided the J gene here, since TCRdb leaves it blank. Trimming removed 2 bases from V and 1 base from J, with 11 bases in between. Germline V gene lookup returns CDR1 TSWWSYY and CDR2 QGS. CDR3 length equals 15 residues. The CDR3 is CALGEAGVSTDKLIF. The CDR3 nucleotides are TGTGCTCTTGGGGAAGCGGGGGTTAGCACCGATAAACTCATCTTT.

Regarding this clone: This DNA's translation and the protein TCRdb lists, from a much larger clone, do not match at residue 13, likely due to a read error; the protein shown is translated from the DNA. The J gene was not called, though the V gene is TRDV1; the listed D gene, TRDD3, was not tested against the DNA. Germline loops: CDR1 TSWWSYY, CDR2 QGS. This CDR3 has 15 residues. The CDR3 here is CALGELWLYTDKPIF. The CDR3 DNA reads TGTGCTCTTGGGGAACTTTGGTTGTACACCGATAAACCCATCTTT.

Ten or more counts support this clone. TCRdb's listed protein matches a much larger clone and diverges from this DNA's translation at residue 10, likely through a read error; the protein shown comes from the DNA. The genes are TRDV2 and TRDJ1; 9 positions match TRDD3. Germline trimming cut 3 bases from V and 6 bases from J; bases unmatched to any gene: 10. This CDR3 spans 15 amino acids. CDR1 GEAIGNYY and CDR2 EKD come from the germline V gene. The CDR3: CACDDLGDADYKLIF. Written as DNA, the CDR3 is TGTGCCTGTGACGACCTGGGGGATGCGGACTATAAACTCATCTTT.

In regard to this clone: The protein held in TCRdb is that of a much larger clone and does not match this DNA's translation at residue 5, likely because of a read error; the protein shown is translated from the DNA. The chain joins TRDV1 to TRDJ1; 7 bases line up with TRDD3. Here the J gene was assigned by germline matching of the DNA, as TCRdb has none. Germline values: CDR1 TSWWSYY, CDR2 QGS. The CDR3 spans 22 residues. V was pared by 4 bases and J by 0 bases, with 26 bases of the junction left unmatched. Written as DNA, the CDR3 is TGTGCTCTTGGGGGCCGTCCCTCCTCATCTGGGGGTAGGAAGAGAAACACCGATAAACTCATCTTT. Its protein is CALGGRPSSSGGRKRNTDKLIF.

This clone has just a few counts. A far larger clone differs by one base, so this is likely a read error. This specimen includes other DNA sequences encoding the same CDR3. The V gene corresponds to TRDV2; no J gene was called; TRDD3 reflects the table's D call only, with no check against the DNA. Germline loops: CDR1 GEAIGNYY, CDR2 EKD. The CDR3 covers 16 residues. The CDR3 region has the DNA TGTGCCTGTGGTTCTACTGGGACCCTCGGTGCCGATAAACTCATCTTC. Its protein product is CACGSTGTLGADKLIF.

This clone has only a few counts. A far larger clone lies a single base away; this is likely a read error. The identical CDR3 is also encoded by other nucleotide sequences in the sample. The chain couples TRDV1 to TRDJ1; 11 bases line up with TRDD3. Per the germline V gene, CDR1 is TSWWSYY and CDR2 is QGS. The CDR3 loop spans 19 amino acids. In DNA form, the CDR3 reads TGTGCTCTCGGGGAACTCCCGGCTGGGGGATACTACTACACCGATAAACTCATCTTT. This encodes CALGELPAGGYYYTDKLIF.

A remark on this clone: A far larger clone is off by one base, so a read error is likely. Other DNA sequences within the sample encode an identical CDR3. V usage is TRDV1 and J usage is TRDJ3; 11 bases align to TRDD3. In the absence of a J gene in TCRdb, the DNA was matched to germline to assign it here. Germline V lookup: CDR1 TSWWSYY, CDR2 QGS. This CDR3 comprises 26 residues. CDR3 loop: CALGEALRNPSYWGIIGSWDTRQMFF. CDR3 in DNA: TGTGCCCTTGGGGAAGCCCTAAGAAACCCTTCGTACTGGGGGATAATCGGCTCCTGGGACACCCGACAGATGTTTTTC.

This clone was detected a few times. This sequence is one base from a far larger clone and is likely a read error. Other DNA sequences from this sample encode an identical CDR3 as well. The chain uses TRDV2 and TRDJ2; TRDD3 matches 9 bases. TCRdb is silent on the J gene; assignment here came from matching the DNA to germline. The CDR3 spans 15 residues. Germline trimming cut 4 bases from V and 3 bases from J; bases unmatched to any gene: 5. Germline lookup yields CDR1 GEAIGNYY and CDR2 EKD. The CDR3 bases are TGTGCCTGTGATAGGGGGGATACTGTGACAGCACAACTCTTCTTT. It encodes CACDRGDTVTAQLFF.

In its sample, this clone was seen many times. A far more abundant clone sits one base away, making this likely a read error. Other DNA sequences in the sample encode the same CDR3. The chain carries TRDV1 and TRDJ1, with 9 bases identical to TRDD3. CDR3 length: 18 residues. The germline gives CDR1 TSWWSYY, CDR2 QGS. V shed 0 bases and J 7 bases; nucleotides not matched to a gene: 15. CDR3 coding DNA: TGTGCTCTTGGGGAACTTTCCTACTGGGGGACCCCCTATAGTAAACTCATCTTT. This gives the protein CALGELSYWGTPYSKLIF.

Notes on this clone: TCRdb pairs this DNA with a much larger clone's protein that differs at residue 8, likely a read error; the protein shown was translated from the DNA. The rearrangement links TRDV1 to TRDJ1; tentatively, D is TRDD3 (6 bases). Trimming cost V 0 bases and J 3 bases, with 32 bases left between them. From germline, CDR1 is TSWWSYY and CDR2 QGS. The length of the CDR3 is 22 residues. The CDR3 DNA sequence: TGTGCTCTTGGGGAACTTGGAGTGGACTTAGGTACTGGGAACTACCTTTCCGATAAACTCATCTTT. Translating it yields CALGELGVDLGTGNYLSDKLIF.

This clone was counted only a few times. A far larger clone is one nucleotide away, so this likely arose from a read error. At the DNA level, this CDR3 is encoded by other sequences in the same sample as well. The chain has TRDV2 and TRDJ1, with D maybe TRDD3 (6 bases). The germline CDR1 and CDR2 sequences are GEAIGNYY and EKD. Trimming left V 3 bases short and J 0 bases short, with 16 bases between. The CDR3 extends over 16 amino acids. CDR3 sequence (DNA): TGTGCCTGTGACGGACTGGGAGAGCTGTACACCGATAAACTCATCTTT. Translated, it gives CACDGLGELYTDKLIF.

With regard to this clone: The TCRdb record carries a much larger clone's protein, which differs from this DNA's translation at residue 9; a read error is the likely cause, and the protein listed here is the DNA translation. The chain employs TRDV1 and TRDJ1; 8 nucleotides match TRDD3. The J gene was missing in TCRdb and was found by matching the end of the DNA to germline. Germline V gives CDR1 TSWWSYY, CDR2 QGS. CDR3 length equals 25 residues. The junction had 33 bases not matched to a gene; V was cut back by 3 bases and J by 0 bases. The CDR3 nucleotides read TGTGCTCTTGGGGACCTACGGCCTCCCCGAACCTACTGGGGGTCTCCCCGCGTGAACACCGATAAACTCATCTTT. It encodes CALGDLRPPRTYWGSPRVNTDKLIF.

This clone has more than one count but fewer than ten. The mismatch at residue 5 between this DNA's translation and the TCRdb protein of a much larger clone likely reflects a read error; the protein shown is translated from the DNA. This sequence joins TRDV1 and TRDJ1, with TRDD3 as a possible D gene (5 bases). V was shortened by 4 bases and J by 0 bases, with 36 bases between the two germline ends. Germline-derived CDR1 and CDR2 are TSWWSYY and QGS. The CDR3 totals 23 residues. CDR3 coding DNA: TGTGCTCTTGGGGGATATTGCGTCCTGATGGGGAACACAAAGATATCGGACACCGATAAACTCATCTTT. This sequence encodes CALGGYCVLMGNTKISDTDKLIF.

A word on this clone: With only one base between it and a far larger clone, this is likely a read error. This sample also contains other DNA sequences that code for the same CDR3. The rearrangement links TRDV2 to TRDJ1; 11 bases are shared with TRDD3. Germline loops: CDR1 GEAIGNYY, CDR2 EKD. The CDR3 contains 17 residues. CDR3 loop: CACDSLLGDKNTDKLIF. The CDR3 DNA follows: TGTGCCTGTGACTCCTTACTGGGGGATAAGAACACTGATAAACTCATCTTT.

Only a few counts were recorded for this clone. TCRdb assigns this DNA the protein of a much larger clone, which departs from its translation at residue 6; this likely reflects a read error, and the protein shown comes from translating the DNA. The rearrangement uses TRDV1 and TRDJ1, with 12 bases fitting TRDD3. Since TCRdb gives no J gene, matching the DNA to germline was used here to assign it. Germline CDR1 is TSWWSYY and CDR2 is QGS. The CDR3 spans 21 residues. V was clipped by 1 base and J by 1 base; unmatched bases: 16. CDR3 in amino acids: CALGEQVLPYWGIQRTDKLIF. Here the CDR3 DNA reads TGTGCTCTTGGGGAACAGGTTCTACCGTACTGGGGGATACAGCGCACCGATAAACTCATCTTT.

The V and J genes are TRDV1 and TRDJ1; tentatively, D is TRDD2 or TRDD3 (6 bases each). The J gene, left out of TCRdb, was set here by checking the DNA against germline. V lost 3 bases to trimming and J lost 2 bases, with 31 bases between them. CDR1 and CDR2 (germline): TSWWSYY, QGS. The CDR3 is made up of 21 amino acids. CDR3 residues: CALGDLTFPYPGEFETDKLIF. CDR3 sequence (DNA): TGTGCTCTTGGGGACCTAACCTTCCCCTACCCTGGGGAATTCGAGACCGATAAACTCATCTTT.

This clone came up many times. The protein TCRdb lists belongs to a much larger clone and differs from this DNA's translation at residue 6, which points to a read error; the protein shown is made from the DNA. The gene calls are TRDV2 and TRDJ1, with 9 bases aligning to TRDD3. TCRdb is silent on the J gene; assignment here came from matching the DNA to germline. The CDR3 sequence is 21 residues long. V trimming: 3 bases; J trimming: 1 base; junction bases outside the gene matches: 23. The germline gives CDR1 GEAIGNYY, CDR2 EKD. The CDR3 DNA reads TGTGCCTGTGACGCGTGCTGGGGGATGACTTCGGGTGCGGGTGGCACCGATAAACTCATCTTT. Translated: CACDACWGMTSGAGGTDKLIF.

This clone appeared many times. A far larger clone is just one base off, so this is likely a read error. The sample carries other DNA sequences with the same CDR3. V and J are TRDV1 and TRDJ1; 9 nucleotides agree with TRDD3. The CDR3 totals 19 residues. The junction had 11 bases not matched to a gene; V was cut back by 0 bases and J by 0 bases. The germline CDR1 and CDR2 sequences are TSWWSYY and QGS. The CDR3: CALGELAPNWGTYTDKLIF. CDR3 coding DNA: TGTGCTCTTGGGGAACTAGCCCCTAACTGGGGGACGTACACCGATAAACTCATCTTT.

In regard to this clone: It may be a read error: a sequence one base away is much more abundant. The same CDR3 arises from other DNA sequences in this sample as well. In DNA form, the CDR3 reads TGTGCTCTCGGGGAACCGTTCCCGAGTATTTTACTGGGGGATACGGTGGTGGGGTACACCGATAAACTCATCTTT. The encoded protein is CALGEPFPSILLGDTVVGYTDKLIF. The rearrangement joins TRDV1 to TRDJ1, with 13 bases matching TRDD3. No J segment appears in TCRdb, so it was assigned here by matching the sequence to germline. CDR3 length: 25 residues. The germline CDR1 and CDR2 sequences are TSWWSYY and QGS.

About this clone itself: The protein that TCRdb holds for this DNA derives from a much larger clone and differs from the translated DNA at residue 6, which likely indicates a read error; the protein shown here is translated from the DNA. This chain links TRDV1 with TRDJ1, with 7 bases identical to TRDD3. TCRdb records no J gene; here it was assigned by comparing the DNA to germline. Germline V gene data show CDR1 as TSWWSYY and CDR2 as QGS. This CDR3 is 20 amino acids long. V gave up 4 bases and J gave up 2 bases; unmatched junction bases: 22. For the CDR3, the DNA is TGTGCTCTTGGGGCAGTACCGGGGGATTTAAAAGGGCGTAAGACCGATAAACTCATCTTT. It codes for CALGAVPGDLKGRKTDKLIF.

About this clone itself: The protein in TCRdb stems from a much larger clone and differs at residue 8 from this DNA's translation, likely a read error; here the protein is translated from the DNA. This chain links TRDV1 with TRDJ1; no reliable D call. TCRdb supplies no J gene; here it was assigned by aligning the nucleotide sequence to germline. The V and J ends lost 2 bases and 7 bases respectively, with 8 bases between them. CDR1 is TSWWSYY, CDR2 QGS, per germline. This CDR3 has 12 residues. The CDR3 DNA follows: TGTGCTCTTGGGGAATTGCGGTGTAAACTCATCTTT. This gives the protein CALGELRCKLIF.